The present entry profiles one T cell receptor beta chain with its context. In this sample, this clonotype turned up a few times. Its cognate antigen has yet to be identified. Per-base qualities were not stored, and no clone one base away is much larger. The donors were under 40 Caucasian individuals from Russia, aged 6 to 90 years, who were systemically healthy. About 9.1 milliliters of peripheral blood were collected from each donor into EDTA-treated Vacutainer tubes. Ficoll-Paque density-gradient centrifugation was used to isolate PBMCs, with at least 7 million per sample. Trizol reagent was used to extract total RNA from PBMCs, with at least 6 micrograms per sample. For every donor, flow cytometry on a PBMC aliquot measured the percentage of naive CD45RAhigh/CD27high T cells. This sample was taken from a study of blood T cells in healthy people across ages (dated by TCRdb to between 2015 and 2017). Looking at the study overall: Template switching captured roughly one uniquely barcoded TCR beta cDNA molecule per two T cells in model experiments. The donors were divided into four age groups: young (average around 16 years), middle-aged (almost 40), aged (about 62) and long-lived (approximately 74). The study analyzed two additional independent replicas of 1 million unique cDNA reads from the same blood draw for two donors, one aged 18 to 29 and one aged 80 or older. The study measured age-related changes in TCR beta repertoire diversity using deep sequencing normalized with unique cDNA molecular identifiers. General conclusions and limits of the study: Because donor CMV infection status was unknown, age-related changes in expanded clonotypes were potentially confounded. Compared with the aged group, the long-lived group had more naive CD4+ T cells, fewer expanded clones and increased TCR diversity, a pattern suggesting age selection. Observed TCR beta diversity correlated strongly with the percentage of naive T cells measured by flow cytometry. Estimates of total diversity from one million sequenced T cells were regarded as lower bounds and underestimates. As age increased, observed TCR beta diversity per million T cells dropped in a roughly linear way, and a significant reduction was already evident by age 40. Because profiling used bulk unsorted PBMCs, naive and antigen-experienced compartments could not be compared conclusively.

The germline ends are 20 bases apart after V is trimmed by 5 bases and J by 12 bases. From the cysteine through the phenylalanine, the CDR3 covers 14 amino acids. Only the CDR3 part of the read is kept: 42 bases, read in frame from the first base. As encoded in the germline V gene, CDR1 is SGHVS while CDR2 is FNYEAQ. The library was prepared using 5' RACE. Sequenced using an Illumina HiSeq 2500. A second 7 to 11 cycle PCR used a sample-barcoded 5' primer and a J-beta primer mix. A template-switch 5' adaptor carrying 12 random nucleotides introduced a unique molecular identifier onto each TCR beta cDNA molecule. Each sample yielded at least 3 million CDR3-containing paired-end reads. The Mint cDNA synthesis kit, primed by a TRBC-specific oligonucleotide, was used to synthesize first-strand cDNA from all RNA. Following uracil-DNA glycosylase treatment, all cDNA underwent a first 18-cycle PCR with the universal primers M1SS and BC2_uni_R. The authors' pipeline ran thus. Normalization of each sample was performed by random selection of 1 million high-quality reads, each carrying a distinct molecular identifier. Instead of being binned into consensus sequences, reads with shared molecular identifiers were discarded. MiTCR, set to a Q25 quality threshold and the strictest error-elimination algorithm, was used for CDR3 identification, clonotype clustering and error correction. A nonparametric unseen species model with Euler transformation was used to estimate lower-bound total TCR beta diversity. The public reads were reanalyzed by TCRdb: fastp trimming at Q25, MiXCR alignment, in-frame beta chains only. Entries are consolidated by CDR3 protein sequence, retaining the most common genes and DNA. The V and J calls come from TCRdb's annotation, not from the publication. The sample contains more than 750,000 distinct CDR3 sequences, under 35% of them found a single time. The top ten clones comprise about 9.4% of the sample.

The same sample was also used in a study of T cells of mothers and their children. In that second paper, the authors write: The donors were nine systemically healthy Caucasian individuals, made up of three mothers and their six children. cDNA synthesis used all of the extracted RNA, with roughly 1.5 ug of RNA in each 15 ul reaction. Sample barcodes and 2-4 random nucleotides were added via the M1S primer in the second PCR. Over 9.5 million TCR beta CDR3 reads were obtained for each mother, and about 3 million reads were obtained for each child. TCR recombination output is similarly shaped by thymic selection in related and unrelated pairs, with a minor effect exerted by inherited differences. Normalized repertoire overlap in related mother-child pairs was always slightly higher than in unrelated mother-child pairs, but the difference was never significant. No persistent microchimeric T cell clones were detected, at a sensitivity of roughly 93 clones per million clonotypes. In the study, deep NGS was used to compare the TCR beta repertoires of mothers and children, and features distinguishing related mother-child pairs from unrelated individuals were sought. Mothers averaged about 37 +/- 4 years of age and children averaged roughly 12 +/- 4 years. After adapter ligation with NEBNext reagents, the libraries were sequenced on Illumina HiSeq 2000 with 100+100 nt paired-end reads. To prevent cross-contamination, the mother and child libraries were prepared one month apart and sequenced in separate runs. For each donor, between roughly 500,000 and 2,300,000 distinct TCR beta clonotypes were identified. Naive TCR beta clonotypes were estimated from low-frequency clonotypes matched to each donor's FACS-determined naive share, without sorting.

This TCR came from a middle-aged woman in good health. The chain is encoded by TRBV7-6 joined to TRBJ2-1; the best D guess is TRBD2, with 6 bases matching. The specimen was blood. CDR3 reads: CASSNREITWGQFF. Here is the DNA: TGTGCCAGCAGCAACCGGGAGATAACCTGGGGGCAGTTCTTC.